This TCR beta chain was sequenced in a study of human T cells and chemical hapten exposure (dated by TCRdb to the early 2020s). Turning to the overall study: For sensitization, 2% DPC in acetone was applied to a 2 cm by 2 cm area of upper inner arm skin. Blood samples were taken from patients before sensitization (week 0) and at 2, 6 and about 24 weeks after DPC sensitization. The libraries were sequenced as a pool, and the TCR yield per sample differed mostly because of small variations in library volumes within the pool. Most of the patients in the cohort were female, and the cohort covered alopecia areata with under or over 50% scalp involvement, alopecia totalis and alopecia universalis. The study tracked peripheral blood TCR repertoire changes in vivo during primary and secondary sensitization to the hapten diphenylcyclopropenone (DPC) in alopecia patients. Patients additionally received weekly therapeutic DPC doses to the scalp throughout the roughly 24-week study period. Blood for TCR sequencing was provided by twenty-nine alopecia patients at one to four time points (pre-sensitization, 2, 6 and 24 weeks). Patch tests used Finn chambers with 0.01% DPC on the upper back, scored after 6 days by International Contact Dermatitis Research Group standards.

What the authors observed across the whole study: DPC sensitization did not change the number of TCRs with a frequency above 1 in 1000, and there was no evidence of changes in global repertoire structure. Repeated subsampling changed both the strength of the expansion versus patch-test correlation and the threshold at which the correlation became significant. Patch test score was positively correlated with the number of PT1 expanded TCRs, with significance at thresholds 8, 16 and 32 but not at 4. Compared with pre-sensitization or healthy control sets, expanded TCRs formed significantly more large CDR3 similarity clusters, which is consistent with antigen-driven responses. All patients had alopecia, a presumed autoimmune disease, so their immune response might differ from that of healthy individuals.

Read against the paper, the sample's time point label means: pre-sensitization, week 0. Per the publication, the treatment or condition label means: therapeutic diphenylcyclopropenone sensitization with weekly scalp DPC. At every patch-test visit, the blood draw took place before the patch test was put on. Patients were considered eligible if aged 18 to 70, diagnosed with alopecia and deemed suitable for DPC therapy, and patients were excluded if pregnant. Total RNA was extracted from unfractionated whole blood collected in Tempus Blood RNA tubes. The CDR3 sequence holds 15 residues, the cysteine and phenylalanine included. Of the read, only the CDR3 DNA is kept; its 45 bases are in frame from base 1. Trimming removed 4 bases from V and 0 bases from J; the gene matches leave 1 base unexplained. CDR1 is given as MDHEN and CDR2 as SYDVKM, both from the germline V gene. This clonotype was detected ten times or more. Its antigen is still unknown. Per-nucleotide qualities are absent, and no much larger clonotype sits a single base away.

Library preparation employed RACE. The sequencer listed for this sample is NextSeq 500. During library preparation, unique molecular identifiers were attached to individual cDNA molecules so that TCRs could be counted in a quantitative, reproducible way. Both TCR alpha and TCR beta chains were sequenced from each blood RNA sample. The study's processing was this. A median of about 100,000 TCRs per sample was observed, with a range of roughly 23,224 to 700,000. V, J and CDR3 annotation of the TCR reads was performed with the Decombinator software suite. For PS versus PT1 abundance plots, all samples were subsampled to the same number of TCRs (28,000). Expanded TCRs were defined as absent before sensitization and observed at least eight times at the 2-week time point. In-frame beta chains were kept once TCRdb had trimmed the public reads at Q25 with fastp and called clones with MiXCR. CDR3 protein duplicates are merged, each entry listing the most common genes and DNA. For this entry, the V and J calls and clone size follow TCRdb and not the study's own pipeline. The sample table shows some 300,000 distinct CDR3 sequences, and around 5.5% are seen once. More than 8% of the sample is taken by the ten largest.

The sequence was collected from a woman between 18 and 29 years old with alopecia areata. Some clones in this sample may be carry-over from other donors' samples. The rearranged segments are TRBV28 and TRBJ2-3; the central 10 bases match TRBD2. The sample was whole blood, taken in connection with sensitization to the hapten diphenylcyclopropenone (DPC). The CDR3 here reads CASSSTSGSTDTQYF. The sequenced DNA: TGTGCCAGCAGTTCGACTAGCGGGAGCACAGATACGCAGTATTTT.